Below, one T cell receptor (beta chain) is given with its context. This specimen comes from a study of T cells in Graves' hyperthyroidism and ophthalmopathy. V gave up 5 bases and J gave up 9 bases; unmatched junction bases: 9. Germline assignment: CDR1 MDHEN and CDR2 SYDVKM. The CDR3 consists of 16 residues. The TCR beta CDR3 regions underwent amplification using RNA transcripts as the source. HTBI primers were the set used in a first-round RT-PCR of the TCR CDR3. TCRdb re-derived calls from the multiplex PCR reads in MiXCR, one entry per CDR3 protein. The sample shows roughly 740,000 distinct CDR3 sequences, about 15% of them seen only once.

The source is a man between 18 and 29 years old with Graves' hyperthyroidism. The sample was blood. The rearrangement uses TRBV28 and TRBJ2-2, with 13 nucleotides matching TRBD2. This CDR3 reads CASSPRTSGRWRELFF. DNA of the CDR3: TGTGCCAGCAGTCCCCGGACTAGCGGGAGATGGCGGGAGCTGTTTTTT. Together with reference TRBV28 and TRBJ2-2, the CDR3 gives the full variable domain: DVKVTQSSRYLVKRTGEKVFLECVQDMDHENMFWYRQDPGLGLRLIYFSYDVKMKEKGDIPEGYSVSREKKERFSLILESASTNQTSMYLCASSPRTSGRWRELFFGEGSRLTVL.